This TCR beta chain was sequenced in a study of T cells after yellow fever vaccination. The table lists this clonotype with a few counts. TCRdb re-derived calls from the 5' RACE reads in MiXCR, one entry per CDR3 protein. Here the sample spans 500,000 to 650,000 distinct CDR3 sequences, roughly a sixth being singletons. CDR3 size: 14 residues. Trimming stripped 6 bases from V and 4 bases from J, with 14 bases between. Per germline, CDR1 ENHRY and CDR2 SYGVKD. This TCR was recovered from a man aged 18 to 30 who received the YFV17D yellow fever vaccine. The chain recombines TRBV10-3 with TRBJ2-3, with D tentatively TRBD2 (6 bases). The sample was PBMCs, taken 5 to 6 days after the first yellow fever vaccination. The CDR3 here is CAIRRDGSSDTQYF. The CDR3 DNA reads TGTGCCATCAGGCGGGATGGGTCTTCAGATACGCAGTATTTT.